This T cell receptor beta chain was documented in a study of cytomegalovirus exposure and HLA in healthy donors. Comment on this clone: Its antigen is unknown.

Overall study findings and caveats: Some V segments, including TRBV6-2 and TRBV6-3, were excluded as indistinguishable. According to an earlier analysis, most TCR beta V segments yielded productive rearrangements about 87% or about 30% of the time. In a later analysis, the majority of CMV-associated beta chains seemingly showed HLA restriction.

The CDR3 has 13 residues. Germline CDR1 KGHSH, CDR2 LQKENI. V was pared by 6 bases and J by 3 bases, with 8 bases between. Primers included in the PCR were 60 Vbeta and 13 Jbeta primers. Libraries were prepared by immunoSEQ multiplex PCR; TCRdb keeps only in-frame clonotypes and omits some of them. This table has more than 90,000 clones, 70% to 85% appearing once. The sequence came from a man aged 45 to 65 in good health and CMV-seropositive. The chain is built from TRBV18 and TRBJ2-2, with a weak D call TRBD2 (5 bases). Material: PBMCs. DNA for the CDR3: TGTGCCAGCTCCCCGGGGTACACCGGGGAGCTGTTTTTT. This translates into CASSPGYTGELFF.